Described below is a single TCR beta chain sequence and its context. Its target is unknown. This may be a read error: a much more frequent sequence differs by one nucleotide. The same CDR3 can be traced to other DNA sequences in this sample. Individuals having autoimmune disease history or systemic immunosuppression were not enrolled. The data were obtained in a study of OX40 agonist ivuxolimab in advanced cancers. Study background: Antecedent anti-PD-1, anti-PD-L1 or anti-CTLA-4 therapy was permissible, with roughly 40% having received some. Study outcomes and limitations: Clones of CD4+ and CD8+ blood T cells grew by week 6 at doses of 0.1 to 3.0 mg/kg.

Some clones are missing from TCRdb's copy, which holds only in-frame ones; the method was immunoSEQ multiplex PCR. The table has 50,000 to 65,000 clones, approximately 85% seen once; the top ten hold approximately 1%. This specimen consisted of CD4+ or CD8+ T cells sorted from blood, obtained in a trial of the OX40 agonist ivuxolimab. The receptor comes from an adult with an advanced solid tumor such as melanoma, head and neck, liver or kidney cancer.

The CDR3 sequence: CASSLQGNQPQHF. CDR3 in DNA: TGTGCCAGCAGCCTACAGGGCAATCAGCCCCAGCATTTT. The rearrangement uses TRBV7-9 and TRBJ1-5, with D tentatively TRBD1 (5 bases). The CDR3 length is 13 residues. Trimming shortened V by 5 bases and J by 2 bases, and 7 bases separated the two germline ends. CDR1 and CDR2 from the germline V gene are SEHNR and FQNEAQ (reference sequence).